This entry lists 16 T cell receptor beta chains sequenced from one sample in a study of T cell clusters in autoimmune cytopenias. Each sample's input was roughly 250 ng genomic DNA, some 34,000 genome equivalents. TRB was amplified by touch-down multiplex PCR, primer pools A and B combined. Reprocessing the multiplex PCR reads, TCRdb reports a single entry for every CDR3 protein and omits DNA. The sample table includes 5,000 to 6,500 distinct CDR3 sequences. The sample was also reused in another study, on T cell repertoires in aging, cancer and after chemotherapy.

Material: peripheral blood. Every receptor here comes from a human donor in good health.

By frequency, this clonotype registers medium-sized. The V gene is TRBV5-1, the J gene TRBJ2-1. The CDR3 has 14 residues. CDR1 and CDR2 from the germline V gene are SGHRS and YFSETQ. The CDR3 spells CASSLDGLYNEQFF.

This clonotype ranks as medium-sized in terms of frequency. The J gene is TRBJ2-2, the V gene TRBV5-4; TCRdb outputs TRBD2, but without DNA this stays unchecked. The CDR3 loop spans 17 amino acids. Per the germline V gene, CDR1 is SGHNT and CDR2 is YYREEE (reference sequence). This CDR3 reads CASRGGVRGGPTGELFF. Supplemented by reference TRBV5-4 and TRBJ2-2, the full variable domain reads ETGVTQSPTHLIKTRGQQVTLRCSSQSGHNTVSWYQQALGQGPQFIFQYYREEENGRGNFPPRFSGLQFPNYSSELNVNALELDDSALYLCASRGGVRGGPTGELFFGEGSRLTVL.

The gene calls are TRBV20-1 and TRBJ2-7; TCRdb proposes TRBD2, but this gene call is untestable without DNA. The CDR3 covers 17 residues. Per germline, CDR1 DFQATT and CDR2 SNEGSKA (reference sequence). The chain's CDR3 is CSATDRNRAQYTYEQYF.

This clonotype is deemed medium-sized by its frequency. The chain combines TRBV30 with TRBJ2-3; the D gene TCRdb calls, TRBD2, cannot be checked with no DNA. Per the germline V gene, CDR1 is GTSNPN and CDR2 is SVGIG (reference sequence). The CDR3 contains 14 residues. CDR3 region: CAWRYGGSADTQYF.

This clonotype registers medium-sized by frequency. The chain carries TRBV5-4 and TRBJ2-7; checking the TCRdb D call of TRBD1 is not possible without DNA. CDR1 and CDR2 from the germline V gene are SGHNT and YYREEE (reference sequence). The CDR3 is made up of 14 amino acids. The CDR3 here is CASSSRGVSYEQYF.

This clonotype registers medium-sized by frequency. The rearrangement links TRBV15 to TRBJ1-2. The CDR3 totals 15 residues. Germline V CDR1 and CDR2: LNHNV, YYDKDF (reference sequence). This CDR3 is CATSTGASLMLGYTF.

Frequency places this clonotype as medium-sized. CDR3 in amino acids: CASSSRLSGANVLTF. The genes are TRBV27 and TRBJ2-6. Germline values: CDR1 MNHEY, CDR2 SMNVEV (reference sequence). CDR3 length: 15 amino acids. Looking up the rest from reference TRBV27 and TRBJ2-6 gives the full variable domain: EAQVTQNPRYLITVTGKKLTVTCSQNMNHEYMSWYRQDPGLGLRQIYYSMNVEVTDKGDVPEGYKVSRKEKRNFPLILESPSPNQTSLYFCASSSRLSGANVLTFGAGSRLTVL.

J is TRBJ1-6 and V is TRBV12-3 or TRBV12-4. The CDR3 spans 13 residues. CDR3 region: CASSLLPTSPLHF.

This clonotype is classed as medium-sized by frequency. J is TRBJ1-5 and V is TRBV6-1. This CDR3 is 14 amino acids long. CDR1 and CDR2 from the germline V gene are MNHNS and SASEGT. The CDR3 here is CASSDNYSNQPQHF.

By frequency, this clonotype registers medium-sized. The J gene is TRBJ2-1, the V gene TRBV19; TCRdb's D call of TRBD1 is untestable without DNA. Germline V gene sequence: CDR1 LNHDA, CDR2 SQIVND (reference sequence). This CDR3 spans 15 amino acids. This chain's CDR3 is CASRPLVGGAGEQFF.

Measured by frequency, this clonotype is medium-sized. The genes are TRBV12-3 or TRBV12-4 and TRBJ1-2; the TCRdb D gene call, TRBD1, has no DNA to confirm it. This CDR3 spans 13 amino acids. This chain's CDR3 is CASSFQGAYGYTF.

This clonotype is classed as medium-sized by frequency. The V call is TRBV19, the J call TRBJ2-1; checking the TCRdb D call of TRBD1 is not possible without DNA. There are 16 residues in the CDR3. CDR1 is LNHDA and CDR2 is SQIVND in the germline V gene (reference sequence). CDR3 region: CASSIVGGHSYNEQFF.

This sequence joins TRBV7-9 and TRBJ1-6. CDR3 length equals 13 residues. Germline values: CDR1 SEHNR, CDR2 FQNEAQ (reference sequence). The CDR3 sequence is CASSMDGGSPLHF. Supplemented by reference TRBV7-9 and TRBJ1-6, the full variable domain reads DTGVSQNPRHKITKRGQNVTFRCDPISEHNRLYWYRQTLGQGPEFLTYFQNEAQLEKSRLLSDRFSAERPKGSFSTLEIQRTEQGDSAMYLCASSMDGGSPLHFGNGTRLTVT.

The V gene is TRBV18, the J gene TRBJ1-1. Germline V gene data show CDR1 as KGHSH and CDR2 as LQKENI. This CDR3 has 16 residues. The CDR3 spells CASSPRLGSMNTEAFF.

This clonotype is identified as medium-sized from frequency. J is TRBJ1-5 and V is TRBV27; TCRdb returns TRBD1, unconfirmable since there is no DNA. The CDR3 covers 16 residues. The germline V gene encodes CDR1 MNHEY and CDR2 SMNVEV (reference sequence). The CDR3 sequence is CASSPLVTGGNQPQHF.

Its frequency marks this clonotype as medium-sized. This rearrangement joins TRBV24-1 to TRBJ2-3. The V gene's germline CDR1 is KGHDR and CDR2 SFDVKD. The CDR3 spans 12 residues. CDR3 sequence reads: CATSDSGDTQYF.